This TCR beta chain was captured in a study of CD4+ T cells in melanoma. Notes on the study in general: Reportedly, melanoma neoantigen-specific CD4+ T cells showed varied differentiation states. CD8+ T cell, macrophage and B cell function reportedly correlated with neoantigen-specific CD4+ T cells.

On this clone itself: Its target is not known.

This table comes from immunoSEQ multiplex PCR, and its TCRdb copy is limited to in-frame clones, with some not included. The repertoire holds about 110,000 clones, with roughly 90% as singletons. The germline gives CDR1 SNHLY, CDR2 FYNNEI. Deletions cut 6 bases from V and 5 bases from J, with 11 bases between. The CDR3 has 12 residues. This chain links TRBV2 with TRBJ2-7; no reliable D call. This TCR was recovered from a human donor with melanoma. Sequencing used peripheral blood. DNA for the CDR3: TGTGCCAGCAGCGCAACTCGGGACGAGCAGTACTTC. Translating it yields CASSATRDEQYF.